This T cell receptor beta chain was recovered during a study of blood T cells in healthy people across ages. The study's findings and limits: Strong correlation was found linking TCR beta diversity to naive T cell percentage. Total diversity from one million sequenced T cells was likely underestimated.

This clonotype has more than one count but fewer than ten. What it binds is unknown. The CDR3 is 18 amino acids. Germline CDR1 reads SGHTA; CDR2 reads FQGNSA. V lost 5 bases and J lost 1; bases outside the gene matches: 9. Sample-barcoded 5' priming and a J-beta primer mix drove a second PCR of about 6 to 11 cycles. MiXCR, run by TCRdb on the 5' RACE reads, gives a single entry per CDR3 protein. This table holds 780,000 or so distinct CDR3 sequences, 50% to 65% found once. Specimen: blood. The sequence was collected from a man at least 80 years old in good health. This chain connects TRBV7-2 to TRBJ2-6, with 9 bases identical to TRBD1. The CDR3 reads CASSQYGTGLSGANVLTF. CDR3 sequence (DNA): TGTGCCAGCAGCCAATACGGGACAGGGTTATCTGGGGCCAACGTCCTGACTTTC.